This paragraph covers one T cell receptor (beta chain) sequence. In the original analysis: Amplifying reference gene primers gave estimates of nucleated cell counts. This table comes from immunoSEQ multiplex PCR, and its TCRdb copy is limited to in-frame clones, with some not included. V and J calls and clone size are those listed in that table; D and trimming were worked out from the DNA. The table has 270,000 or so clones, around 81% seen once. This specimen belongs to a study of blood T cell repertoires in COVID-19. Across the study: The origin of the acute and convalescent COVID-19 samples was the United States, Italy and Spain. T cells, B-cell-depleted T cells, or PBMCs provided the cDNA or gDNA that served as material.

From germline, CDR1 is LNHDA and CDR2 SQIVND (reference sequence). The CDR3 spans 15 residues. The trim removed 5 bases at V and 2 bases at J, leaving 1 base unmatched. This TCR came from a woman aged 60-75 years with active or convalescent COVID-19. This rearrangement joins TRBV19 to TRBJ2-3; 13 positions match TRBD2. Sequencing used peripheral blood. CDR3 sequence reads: CASSGLAGDTDTQYF. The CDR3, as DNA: TGTGCCAGTAGTGGACTAGCGGGGGACACAGATACGCAGTATTTT.